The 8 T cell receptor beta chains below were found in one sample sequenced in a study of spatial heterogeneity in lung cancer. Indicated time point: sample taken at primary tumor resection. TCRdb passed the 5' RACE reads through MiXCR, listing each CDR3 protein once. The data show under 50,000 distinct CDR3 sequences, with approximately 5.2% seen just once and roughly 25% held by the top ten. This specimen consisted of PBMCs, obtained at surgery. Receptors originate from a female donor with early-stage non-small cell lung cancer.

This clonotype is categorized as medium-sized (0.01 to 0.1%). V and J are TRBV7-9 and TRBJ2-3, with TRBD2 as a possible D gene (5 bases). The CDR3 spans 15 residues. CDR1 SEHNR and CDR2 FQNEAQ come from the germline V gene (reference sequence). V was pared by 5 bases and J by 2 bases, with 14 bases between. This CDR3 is CASSPRERLTDTQYF. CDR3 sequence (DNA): TGTGCCAGCAGCCCGAGGGAGCGACTCACAGATACGCAGTATTTT.

CDR3 coding DNA: TGTGCCAGCAGCAGCAGGGGTTTTAACTATGGCTACACCTTC. Protein sequence: CASSSRGFNYGYTF. The chain combines TRBV5-4 with TRBJ1-2; D is possibly TRBD1 (6 bases). The CDR3 contains 14 residues. The ends were cut back, 4 bases at V and 1 base at J, with 11 bases in the middle. Germline CDR1 SGHNT, CDR2 YYREEE (reference sequence).

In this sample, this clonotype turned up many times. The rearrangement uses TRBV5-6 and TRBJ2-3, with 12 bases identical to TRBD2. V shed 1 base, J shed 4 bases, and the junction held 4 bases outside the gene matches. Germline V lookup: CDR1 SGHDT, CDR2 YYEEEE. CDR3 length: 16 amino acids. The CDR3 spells CASSLYLAGGPDTQYF. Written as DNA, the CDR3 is TGTGCCAGCAGCTTGTATCTAGCGGGGGGGCCAGATACGCAGTATTTT.

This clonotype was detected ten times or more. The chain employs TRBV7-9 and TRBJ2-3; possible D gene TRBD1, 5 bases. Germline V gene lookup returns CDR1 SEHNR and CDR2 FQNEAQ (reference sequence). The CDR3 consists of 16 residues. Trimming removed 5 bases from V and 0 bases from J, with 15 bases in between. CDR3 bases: TGTGCCAGCAGCCATGGACGGACACCTAGCACAGATACGCAGTATTTT. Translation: CASSHGRTPSTDTQYF.

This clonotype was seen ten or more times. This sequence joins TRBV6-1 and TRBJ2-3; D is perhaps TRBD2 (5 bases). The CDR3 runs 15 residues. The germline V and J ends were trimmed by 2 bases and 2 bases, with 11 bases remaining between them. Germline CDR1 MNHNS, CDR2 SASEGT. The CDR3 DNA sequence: TGTGCCAGCAGTGAACTTCGGGGAGTCACAGATACGCAGTATTTT. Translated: CASSELRGVTDTQYF.

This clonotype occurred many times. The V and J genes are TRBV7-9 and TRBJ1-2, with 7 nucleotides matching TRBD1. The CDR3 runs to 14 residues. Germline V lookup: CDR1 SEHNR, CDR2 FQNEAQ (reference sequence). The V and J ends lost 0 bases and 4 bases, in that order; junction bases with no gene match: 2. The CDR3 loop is CASSLAQGTYGYTF. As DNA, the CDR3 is TGTGCCAGCAGCTTAGCACAGGGGACCTATGGCTACACCTTC.

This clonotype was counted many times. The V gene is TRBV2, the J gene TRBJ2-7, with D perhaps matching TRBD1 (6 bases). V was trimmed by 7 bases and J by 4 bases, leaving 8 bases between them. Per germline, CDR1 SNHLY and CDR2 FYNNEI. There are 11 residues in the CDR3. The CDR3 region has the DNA TGTGCCAGCAAGACAGGTTACGAGCAGTACTTC. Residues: CASKTGYEQYF. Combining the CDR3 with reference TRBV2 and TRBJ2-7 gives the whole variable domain EPEVTQTPSHQVTQMGQEVILRCVPISNHLYFYWYRQILGQKVEFLVSFYNNEISEKSEIFDDQFSVERPDGSNFTLKIRSTKLEDSAMYFCASKTGYEQYFGPGTRLTVT.

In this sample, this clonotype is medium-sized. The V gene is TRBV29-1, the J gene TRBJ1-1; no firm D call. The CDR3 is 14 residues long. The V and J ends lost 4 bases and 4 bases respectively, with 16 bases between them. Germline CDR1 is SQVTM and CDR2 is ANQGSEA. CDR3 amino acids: CSVGFGGVFTEAFF. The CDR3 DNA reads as TGCAGCGTTGGGTTTGGCGGCGTTTTCACTGAAGCTTTCTTT.